This T cell receptor beta chain was recovered during a study of T-cell reconstitution after alpha-beta-depleted transplantation in children. TCRbeta library preparation incorporated unique molecular identifiers. TCRdb independently ran MiXCR on the PCR reads; one entry per CDR3 protein. The sample consists of around 700,000 distinct CDR3 sequences, approximately 14% of them appearing once. This clonotype was counted only a few times. Sequenced here: PBMCs, sampled before TCRalphabeta/CD19-depleted stem cell transplant. The TCR was taken from a girl under 10 years old with congenital amegakaryocytic thrombocytopenia, due to receive a stem cell transplant.

The CDR3 region is CSVEEGTSGTYEQYF. As DNA, the CDR3 is TGCAGCGTTGAAGAAGGGACTAGCGGGACCTACGAGCAGTACTTC. The rearrangement joins TRBV29-1 to TRBJ2-7; 13 bases agree with TRBD2. CDR1 and CDR2 (germline): SQVTM, ANQGSEA. V lost 0 bases and J lost 2; bases outside the gene matches: 1. The CDR3 is 15 residues long.